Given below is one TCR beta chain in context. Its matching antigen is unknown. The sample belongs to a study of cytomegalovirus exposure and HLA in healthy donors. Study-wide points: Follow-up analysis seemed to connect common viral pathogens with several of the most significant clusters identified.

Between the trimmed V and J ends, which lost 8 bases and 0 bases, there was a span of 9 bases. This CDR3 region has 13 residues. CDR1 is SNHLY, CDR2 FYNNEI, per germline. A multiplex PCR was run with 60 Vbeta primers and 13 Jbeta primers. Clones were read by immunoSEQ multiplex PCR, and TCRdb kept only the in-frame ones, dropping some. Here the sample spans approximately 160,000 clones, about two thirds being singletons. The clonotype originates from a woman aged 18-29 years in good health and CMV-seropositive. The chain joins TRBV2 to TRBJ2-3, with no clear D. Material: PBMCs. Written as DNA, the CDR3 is TGTGCCAGCTCTTACAGCAGCACAGATACGCAGTATTTT. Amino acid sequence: CASSYSSTDTQYF.